This T cell receptor (beta chain) comes out of a study of cytomegalovirus exposure and HLA in healthy donors. Study results and limitations: V- and J-gene trimming in TCR beta was tied to a missense DCLRE1C variant by an analysis performed later. Later, an analysis showed that TCR beta chains associated with HLA were more clonally expanded than others that were equally common.

This clone was counted only a few times. The antigen remains undetermined. The PCR ran on 60 Vbeta and 13 Jbeta primers. Data came from immunoSEQ multiplex PCR; TCRdb stores just in-frame clones and leaves some out. The sample carries about 150,000 clones, approximately 80% recorded once. The CDR3 has 17 amino acids. The germline V and J ends were trimmed by 0 bases and 3 bases, with 17 bases remaining between them. Germline-derived CDR1 and CDR2 are SGHRS and YFSETQ. This clonotype was sampled from a young man in good health and CMV-seropositive. Sequenced material: PBMCs. This chain joins TRBV5-1 and TRBJ2-3, with TRBD2 as a possible D gene (6 bases). The CDR3 spells CASSLAGLLASTDTQYF. The CDR3 DNA is TGCGCCAGCAGCTTGGCCGGTTTGCTAGCGTCAACAGATACGCAGTATTTT.